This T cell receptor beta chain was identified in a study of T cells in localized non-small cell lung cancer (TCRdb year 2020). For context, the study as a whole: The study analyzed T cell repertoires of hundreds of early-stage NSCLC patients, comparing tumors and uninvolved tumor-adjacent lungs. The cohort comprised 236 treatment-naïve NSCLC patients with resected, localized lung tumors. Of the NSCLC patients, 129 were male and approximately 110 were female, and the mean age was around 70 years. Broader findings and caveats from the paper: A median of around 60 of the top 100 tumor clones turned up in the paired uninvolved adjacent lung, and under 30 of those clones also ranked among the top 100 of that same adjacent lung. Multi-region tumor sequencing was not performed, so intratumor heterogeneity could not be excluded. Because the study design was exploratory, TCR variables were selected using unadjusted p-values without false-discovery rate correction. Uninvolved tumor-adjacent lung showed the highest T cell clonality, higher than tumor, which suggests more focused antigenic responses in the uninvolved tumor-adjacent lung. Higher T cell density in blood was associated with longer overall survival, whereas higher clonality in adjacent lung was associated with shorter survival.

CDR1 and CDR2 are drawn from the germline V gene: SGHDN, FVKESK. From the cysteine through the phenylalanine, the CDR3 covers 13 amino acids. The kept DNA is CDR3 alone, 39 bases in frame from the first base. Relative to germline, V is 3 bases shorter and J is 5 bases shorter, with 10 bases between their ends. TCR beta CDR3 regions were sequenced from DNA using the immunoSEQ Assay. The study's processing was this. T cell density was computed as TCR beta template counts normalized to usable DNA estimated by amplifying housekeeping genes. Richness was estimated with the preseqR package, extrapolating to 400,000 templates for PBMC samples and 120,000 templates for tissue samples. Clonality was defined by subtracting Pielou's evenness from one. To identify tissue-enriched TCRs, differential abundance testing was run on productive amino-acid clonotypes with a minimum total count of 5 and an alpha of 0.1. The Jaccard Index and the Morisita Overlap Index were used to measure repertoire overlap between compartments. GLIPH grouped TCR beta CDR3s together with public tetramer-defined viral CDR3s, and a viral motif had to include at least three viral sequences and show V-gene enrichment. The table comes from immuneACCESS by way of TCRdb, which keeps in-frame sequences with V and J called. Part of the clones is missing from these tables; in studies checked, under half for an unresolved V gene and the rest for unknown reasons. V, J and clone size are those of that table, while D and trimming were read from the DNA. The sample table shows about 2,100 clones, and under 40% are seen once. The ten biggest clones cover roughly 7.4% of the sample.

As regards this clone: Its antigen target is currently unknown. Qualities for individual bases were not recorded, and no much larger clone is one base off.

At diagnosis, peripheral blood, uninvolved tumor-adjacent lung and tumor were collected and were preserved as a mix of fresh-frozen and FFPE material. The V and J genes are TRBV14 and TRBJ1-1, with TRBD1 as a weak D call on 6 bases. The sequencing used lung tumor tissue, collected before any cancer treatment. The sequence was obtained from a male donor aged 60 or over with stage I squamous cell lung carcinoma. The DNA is TGTGCCAGCAGCCAGGCCGGGACAACTGAAGCTTTCTTT. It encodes CASSQAGTTEAFF.